The sequence of this T cell receptor beta chain was determined in a study of T cell repertoires and HLA-DP antigens. Method: immunoSEQ multiplex PCR; TCRdb's copy keeps in-frame clones and lacks some. The profile shows around 110,000 clones, almost 95% of them singletons. Unmatched junction bases numbered 9, after V lost 6 bases and J lost 6 bases. In germline, CDR1 is SNHLY, CDR2 FYNNEI. This CDR3 region has 15 residues. Remarks on this clone: Antigen unknown.

The receptor was isolated from a woman aged 18-29 years in good health and CMV-seronegative. This rearrangement joins TRBV2 to TRBJ2-1; 9 nucleotides match TRBD2. The sample consisted of CD4+ T cells from PBMCs. The CDR3 loop is CASRTSGLEGNEQFF. The DNA of the CDR3 is TGTGCCAGCAGAACTAGCGGGCTAGAAGGCAATGAGCAGTTCTTC. Full variable domain (remainder filled in from reference TRBV2 and TRBJ2-1): EPEVTQTPSHQVTQMGQEVILRCVPISNHLYFYWYRQILGQKVEFLVSFYNNEISEKSEIFDDQFSVERPDGSNFTLKIRSTKLEDSAMYFCASRTSGLEGNEQFFGPGTRLTVL.